One TCR beta chain is described in this entry. This entry belongs to a study of blood T cell repertoires in COVID-19. J lost 1 base, V lost 6 bases, and 0 bases had no gene match. The CDR3 totals 14 residues. Germline loops: CDR1 WSHSY, CDR2 SAAADI. Sequencing was performed with immunoSEQ multiplex PCR; in TCRdb, only in-frame clones are kept and a portion is missing. The table records around 480,000 clones, around 90% of them present only once. The specimen was PBMCs or T cells enriched from blood (not recorded which). The chain couples TRBV10-2 to TRBJ2-1, with 10 bases lining up with TRBD2. The sequence was obtained from a woman between 18 and 29 years old who had recovered from COVID-19. The CDR3 loop reads CASRLAGSYNEQFF. The DNA of the CDR3 is TGCGCCAGCAGACTAGCGGGGTCCTACAATGAGCAGTTCTTC.